This TCR beta chain was retrieved from a study of glioma-infiltrating T cells after dendritic cell vaccination. The wider study: At biweekly intervals, patients got three intradermal dendritic cell vaccine injections. Study-level points and caveats: Patients with more pretreatment TILs had longer time to progression and survival.

V lost 8 bases and J 4 bases, leaving 16 bases between the germline ends. Germline CDR1 reads SGHAT; CDR2 reads FQNNGV. This CDR3 has 14 residues. Clones were sequenced by immunoSEQ multiplex PCR, and TCRdb holds only the in-frame ones, with some missing. The repertoire holds roughly 50,000 clones, with around 89% as singletons. About this clone: Its antigen is unidentified.

As for time point: after dendritic cell vaccination, including at tumor progression/relapse. The source material was blood, sampled after dendritic cell vaccination. V and J are TRBV11-2 and TRBJ2-3; D may be TRBD2 (6 bases). This sequence originates from a human donor with glioblastoma. The chain's CDR3 is CASDRLVRADTQYF. CDR3 DNA sequence: TGTGCCAGCGACCGACTAGTCCGGGCAGATACGCAGTATTTT.